This T cell receptor (beta chain) was retrieved from a study of blood T cells in healthy people across ages. Primed by a sample-barcoded 5' primer and a J-beta primer mix, a second PCR proceeded for 7 to 11 cycles. TCRdb redid the calling of the 5' RACE reads with MiXCR, one entry per CDR3 protein. Of 1.5 million to 2 million distinct CDR3 sequences in the sample, about 35% were seen once. A minimum of 6 million PBMCs was isolated per sample. The sequence derives from a woman aged 30 to 39 in good health. The sequenced sample consisted of blood.

The CDR3 DNA follows: TGTGCCAGCAGGCCACAGGGGGCACCCTACAATGAGCAGTTCTTC. Translation: CASRPQGAPYNEQFF. The V call is TRBV25-1, the J call TRBJ2-1, with 9 bases identical to TRBD1. J was trimmed by 2 bases and V by 6 bases; bases with no gene match: 5. The CDR3 has 15 amino acids. Germline CDR1 and CDR2: MGHDK and SYGVNS.